The sample holds many counts of the clone carrying this T cell receptor (beta chain). Antigen unknown. Both iRepertoire HTBI primers and Arm-PCR of CDR3 regions were used to build the TCR beta libraries. TCRdb recomputed calls from the multiplex PCR reads with MiXCR, one row per CDR3 protein. The data contain 360,000 or so distinct CDR3 sequences, 20% to 25% of them singletons. Documented time point: persistent/refractory GD, antithyroid drugs over 5 years with positive TRAb. The authors made the TCR library using RNA they extracted from PBMCs. This sample is drawn from a study of regulatory T cells in long-lasting Graves disease. Findings and caveats of the study: Newly diagnosed disease favored TRBV20-1 and TRBJ2-1 over persistent disease.

Germline V gives CDR1 LNHNV, CDR2 YYDKDF (reference sequence). The CDR3 has 13 residues. Trimming cost V 5 bases and J 8 bases, with 16 bases left between them. This clonotype originated in a woman aged 40 to 55 with Graves disease. The chain combines TRBV15 with TRBJ2-7; tentative D call: TRBD2 (5 bases). The input for sequencing was peripheral blood mononuclear cells (PBMCs), taken when the disease was refractory, from a patient treated with antithyroid drugs. CDR3 region: CATSAYSGVQQYF. The CDR3 DNA is TGTGCCACCAGCGCCTACTCCGGGGTACAGCAGTACTTC.